Below are 3 T cell receptor beta chains sequenced from a single sample in a study of T cell responses to AZD1222 COVID-19 vaccine. Sequencing used immunoSEQ multiplex PCR; TCRdb keeps in-frame clones, though not all of them. The sample yields 150,000 to 200,000 clones, about 94% seen once. Sequenced material: peripheral blood, taken on day 0 of AZD1222 vaccination. These receptor sequences come from an adult in good health.

This chain connects TRBV7-2 to TRBJ2-7; D may be TRBD1 or TRBD2 (5 bases each). V gave up 5 bases and J gave up 2 bases, with 13 bases separating them. This CDR3 spans 14 amino acids. CDR1 and CDR2 (germline): SGHTA, FQGNSA. The CDR3 DNA follows: TGTGCCAGCAGCCATCGGGACGGCCCCTACGAGCAGTACTTC. Its translation is CASSHRDGPYEQYF. The full variable domain, its missing parts supplied by reference TRBV7-2 and TRBJ2-7, is GAGVSQSPSNKVTEKGKDVELRCDPISGHTALYWYRQSLGQGLEFLIYFQGNSAPDKSGLPSDRFSAERTGGSVSTLTIQRTQQEDSAVYLCASSHRDGPYEQYFGPGTRLTVT.

The chain joins TRBV15 to TRBJ2-3, with TRBD1 matching over 8 bases. The V gene end was trimmed by 3 bases and the J gene end by 6 bases; junction bases not matched to a gene: 14. The CDR3 spans 17 residues. The germline gives CDR1 LNHNV, CDR2 YYDKDF (reference sequence). CDR3: CATSSYANRGAHDTQYF. CDR3 coding DNA: TGTGCCACCAGCAGCTACGCCAACAGGGGGGCACACGATACGCAGTATTTT.

V is TRBV14 and J is TRBJ2-7, with D uncertain. The CDR3 runs 14 residues. Germline CDR1 reads SGHDN; CDR2 reads FVKESK. The V gene lost 0 bases and the J gene lost 4 bases, with 10 bases spanning the gap. The CDR3 DNA sequence: TGTGCCAGCAGCCAAGAGGATCTGAATTACGAGCAGTACTTC. This encodes CASSQEDLNYEQYF.